Detailed here is one TCR beta chain. The sample originates from a study of blood T cell repertoires in COVID-19. Looking at the study overall: From T cells, B-cell-depleted T cells, or PBMCs came the material, which was cDNA or gDNA.

Authors' analysis steps: By means of reference gene primer amplification, nucleated cell counts were estimated. Sequencing used immunoSEQ multiplex PCR; TCRdb keeps in-frame clones, though not all of them. V and J calls and clone size are copied from that table; D and trimming were computed from the DNA. The sample shows about 200,000 clones, approximately 80% of them seen only once. This receptor was obtained from a human donor with acute or convalescent COVID-19. The donor label of this sample is uncertain. Sequencing was performed on peripheral blood.

CDR3 loop: CASSFGGAGGGTDTQYF. Here the CDR3 DNA reads TGCGCCAGCAGCTTCGGTGGAGCGGGAGGGGGGACAGATACGCAGTATTTT. The V call is TRBV5-1, the J call TRBJ2-3, with 10 nucleotides matching TRBD2. The CDR3 consists of 17 residues. CDR1 and CDR2 (germline): SGHRS, YFSETQ. After removal of 2 bases from V and 3 bases from J, the junction contained 9 bases not matched to a gene. Full variable domain (remainder filled in from reference TRBV5-1 and TRBJ2-3): KAGVTQTPRYLIKTRGQQVTLSCSPISGHRSVSWYQQTPGQGLQFLFEYFSETQRNKGNFPGRFSGRQFSNSRSEMNVSTLELGDSALYLCASSFGGAGGGTDTQYFGPGTRLTVL.